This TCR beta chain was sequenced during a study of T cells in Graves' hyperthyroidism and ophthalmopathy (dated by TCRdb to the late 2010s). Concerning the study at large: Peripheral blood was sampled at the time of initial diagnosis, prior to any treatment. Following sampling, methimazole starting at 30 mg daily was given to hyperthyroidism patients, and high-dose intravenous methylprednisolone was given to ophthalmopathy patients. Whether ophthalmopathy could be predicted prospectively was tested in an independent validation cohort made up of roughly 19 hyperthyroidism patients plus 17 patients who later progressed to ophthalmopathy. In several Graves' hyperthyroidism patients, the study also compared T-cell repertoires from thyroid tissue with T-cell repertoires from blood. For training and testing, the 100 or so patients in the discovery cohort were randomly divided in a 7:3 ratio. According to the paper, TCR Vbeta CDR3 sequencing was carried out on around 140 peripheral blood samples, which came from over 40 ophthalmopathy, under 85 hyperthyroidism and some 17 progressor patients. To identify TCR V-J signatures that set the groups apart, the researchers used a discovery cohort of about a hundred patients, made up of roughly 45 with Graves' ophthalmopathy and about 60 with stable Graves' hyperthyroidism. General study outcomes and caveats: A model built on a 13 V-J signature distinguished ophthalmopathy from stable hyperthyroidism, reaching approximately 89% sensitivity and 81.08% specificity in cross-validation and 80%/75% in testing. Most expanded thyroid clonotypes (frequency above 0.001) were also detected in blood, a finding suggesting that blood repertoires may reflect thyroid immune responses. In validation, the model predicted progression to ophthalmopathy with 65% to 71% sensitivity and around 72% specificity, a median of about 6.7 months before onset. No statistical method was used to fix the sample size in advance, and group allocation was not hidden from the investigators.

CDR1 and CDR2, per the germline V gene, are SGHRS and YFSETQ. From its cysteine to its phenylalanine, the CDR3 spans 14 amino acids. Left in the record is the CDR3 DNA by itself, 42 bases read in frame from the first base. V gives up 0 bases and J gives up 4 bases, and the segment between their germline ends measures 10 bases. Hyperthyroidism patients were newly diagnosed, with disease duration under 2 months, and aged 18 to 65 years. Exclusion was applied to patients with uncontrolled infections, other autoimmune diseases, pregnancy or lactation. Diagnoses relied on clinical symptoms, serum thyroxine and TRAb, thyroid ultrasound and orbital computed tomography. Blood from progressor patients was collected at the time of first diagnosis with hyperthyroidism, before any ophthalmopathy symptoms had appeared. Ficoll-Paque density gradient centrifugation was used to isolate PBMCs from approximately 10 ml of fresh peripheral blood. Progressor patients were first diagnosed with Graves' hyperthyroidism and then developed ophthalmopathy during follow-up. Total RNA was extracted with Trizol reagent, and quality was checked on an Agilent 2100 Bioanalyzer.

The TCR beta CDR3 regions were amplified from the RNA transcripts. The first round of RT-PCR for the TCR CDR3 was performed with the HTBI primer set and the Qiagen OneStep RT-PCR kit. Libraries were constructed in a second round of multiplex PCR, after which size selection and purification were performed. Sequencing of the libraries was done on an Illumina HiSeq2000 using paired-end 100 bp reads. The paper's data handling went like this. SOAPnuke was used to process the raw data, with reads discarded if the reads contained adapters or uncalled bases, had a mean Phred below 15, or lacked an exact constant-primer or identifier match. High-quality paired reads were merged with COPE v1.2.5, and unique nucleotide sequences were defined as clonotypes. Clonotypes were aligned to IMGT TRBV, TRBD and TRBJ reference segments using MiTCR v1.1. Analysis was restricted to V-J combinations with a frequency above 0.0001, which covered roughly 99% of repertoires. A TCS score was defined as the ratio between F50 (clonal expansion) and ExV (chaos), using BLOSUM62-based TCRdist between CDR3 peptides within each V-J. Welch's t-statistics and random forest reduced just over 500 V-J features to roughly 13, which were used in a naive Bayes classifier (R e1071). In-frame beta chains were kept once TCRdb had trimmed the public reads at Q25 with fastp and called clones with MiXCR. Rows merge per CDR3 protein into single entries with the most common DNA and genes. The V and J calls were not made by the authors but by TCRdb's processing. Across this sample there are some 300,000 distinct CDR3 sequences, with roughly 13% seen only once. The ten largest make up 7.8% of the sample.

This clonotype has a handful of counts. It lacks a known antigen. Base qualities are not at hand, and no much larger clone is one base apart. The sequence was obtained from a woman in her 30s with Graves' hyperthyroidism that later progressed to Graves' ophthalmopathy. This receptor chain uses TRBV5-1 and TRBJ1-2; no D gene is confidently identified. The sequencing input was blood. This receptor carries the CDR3 CASSLDALSYGYTF. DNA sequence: TGCGCCAGCAGCTTGGACGCGTTAAGCTATGGCTACACCTTC. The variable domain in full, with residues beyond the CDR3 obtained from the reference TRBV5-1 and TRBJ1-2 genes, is KAGVTQTPRYLIKTRGQQVTLSCSPISGHRSVSWYQQTPGQGLQFLFEYFSETQRNKGNFPGRFSGRQFSNSRSEMNVSTLELGDSALYLCASSLDALSYGYTFGSGTRLTVV.